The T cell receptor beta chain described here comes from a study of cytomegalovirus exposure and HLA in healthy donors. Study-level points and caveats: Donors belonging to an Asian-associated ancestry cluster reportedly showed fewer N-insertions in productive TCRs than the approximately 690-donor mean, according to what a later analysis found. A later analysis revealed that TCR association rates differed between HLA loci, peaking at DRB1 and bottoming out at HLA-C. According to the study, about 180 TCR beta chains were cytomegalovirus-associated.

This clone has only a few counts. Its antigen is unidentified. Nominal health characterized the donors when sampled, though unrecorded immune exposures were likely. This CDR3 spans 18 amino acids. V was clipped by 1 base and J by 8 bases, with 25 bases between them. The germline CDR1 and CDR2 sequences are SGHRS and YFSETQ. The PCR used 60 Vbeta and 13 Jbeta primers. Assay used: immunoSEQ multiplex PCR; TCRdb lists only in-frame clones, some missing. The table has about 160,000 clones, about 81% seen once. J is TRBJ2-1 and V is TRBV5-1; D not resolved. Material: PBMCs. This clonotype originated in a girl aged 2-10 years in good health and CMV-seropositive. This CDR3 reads CASSLTRVGPPYTDEQFF. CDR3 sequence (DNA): TGCGCCAGCAGCTTGACCCGAGTTGGTCCACCGTATACGGATGAGCAGTTCTTC. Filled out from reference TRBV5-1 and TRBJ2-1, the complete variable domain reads KAGVTQTPRYLIKTRGQQVTLSCSPISGHRSVSWYQQTPGQGLQFLFEYFSETQRNKGNFPGRFSGRQFSNSRSEMNVSTLELGDSALYLCASSLTRVGPPYTDEQFFGPGTRLTVL.